This is a list of T cell receptor beta chains from one sample in a study of graft-versus-host responses after intestinal transplantation. Clones were sequenced by immunoSEQ multiplex PCR, and TCRdb holds only the in-frame ones, with some missing. The repertoire holds around 14,000 clones, roughly 29% seen once, with under 5% in the top ten. The source was alloreactive CD4+ T cells from a mixed lymphocyte reaction culture, collected before intestinal transplant. The receptors originated from a human patient who received an intestinal transplant. The CDR3 runs from the conserved cysteine through the conserved F or W.

j_call: TRBJ2-7; v_call: TRBV5-5; cdr3_aa: CASSLAVREGLHEQYF
j_call: TRBJ2-5; v_call: TRBV5-1; cdr3_aa: CASSLVRQGGRQETQYF
j_call: TRBJ2-3; v_call: TRBV6-1; cdr3_aa: CASSESGIMADTQYF
j_call: TRBJ2-7; v_call: TRBV6-5; cdr3_aa: CASDRGTFYEQYF
j_call: TRBJ2-7; v_call: TRBV5-1; cdr3_aa: CASSLGQGVAYEQYF
j_call: TRBJ1-2; v_call: TRBV10-2; cdr3_aa: CASGRQEGNYGYTF
j_call: TRBJ2-7; v_call: TRBV6-5; cdr3_aa: CASTRREVYEQYF
j_call: TRBJ1-1; v_call: TRBV7-2; cdr3_aa: CASSLGWGRNTEAFF
j_call: TRBJ1-2; v_call: TRBV6-5; cdr3_aa: CASSRGYQGGYTF
j_call: TRBJ2-5; v_call: TRBV7-7; cdr3_aa: CASSSRLSGTQETQYF
j_call: TRBJ2-3; v_call: TRBV6-6; cdr3_aa: CASSRGDTQYF
j_call: TRBJ2-1; v_call: TRBV9; cdr3_aa: CASSPPDSYNEQFF
j_call: TRBJ2-1; v_call: TRBV6-6; cdr3_aa: CASSYAGAFDEQFF
j_call: TRBJ1-2; v_call: TRBV7-8; cdr3_aa: CASSLGGVYGYTF
j_call: TRBJ1-4; v_call: TRBV6-5; cdr3_aa: CASGLDEKLFF
j_call: TRBJ2-7; v_call: TRBV6-5; cdr3_aa: CASRPRLYSYEQYF
j_call: TRBJ2-1; v_call: TRBV28; cdr3_aa: CASSTLTSGRFLDNEQFF
j_call: TRBJ2-7; v_call: TRBV6-6; cdr3_aa: CASSYSHRTEQYF